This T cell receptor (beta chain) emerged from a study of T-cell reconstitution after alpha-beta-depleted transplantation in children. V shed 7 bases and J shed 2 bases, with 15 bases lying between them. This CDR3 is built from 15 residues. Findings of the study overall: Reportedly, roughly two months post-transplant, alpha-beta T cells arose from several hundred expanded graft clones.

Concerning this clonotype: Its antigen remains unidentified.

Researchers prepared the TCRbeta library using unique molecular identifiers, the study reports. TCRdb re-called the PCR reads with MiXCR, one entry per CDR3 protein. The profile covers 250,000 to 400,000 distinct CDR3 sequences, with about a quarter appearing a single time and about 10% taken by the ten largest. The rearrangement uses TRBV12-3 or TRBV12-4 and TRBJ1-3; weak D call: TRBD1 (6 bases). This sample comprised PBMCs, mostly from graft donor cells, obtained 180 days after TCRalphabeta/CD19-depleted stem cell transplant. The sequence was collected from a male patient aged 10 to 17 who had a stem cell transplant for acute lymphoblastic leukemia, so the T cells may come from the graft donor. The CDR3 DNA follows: TGTGCCAGCAATACAGGGTTATCTACTGGAAACACCATATATTTT. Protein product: CASNTGLSTGNTIYF.